The present T cell receptor (beta chain) was sequenced within a study of T cell responses to AZD1222 COVID-19 vaccine. The V and J ends lost 4 bases and 7 bases, in that order; junction bases with no gene match: 7. Germline V gene lookup returns CDR1 SGHAT and CDR2 FQNNGV. CDR3 size: 17 residues. Method: immunoSEQ multiplex PCR; TCRdb's copy keeps in-frame clones and lacks some. The profile shows roughly 84,000 clones, 87% of them singletons. The sample consisted of peripheral blood, taken 28 days after the second AZD1222 dose. This sequence originates from an adult who received the AZD1222 COVID-19 vaccine. This rearrangement joins TRBV11-2 to TRBJ2-1; 16 bases fit TRBD2. CDR3 amino acids: CASSSGTSGGAENEQFF. The CDR3 nucleotides are TGTGCCAGCAGCTCCGGGACTAGCGGGGGGGCCGAGAATGAGCAGTTCTTC. Full variable domain (rest looked up from reference TRBV11-2 and TRBJ2-1): EAGVAQSPRYKIIEKRQSVAFWCNPISGHATLYWYQQILGQGPKLLIQFQNNGVVDDSQLPKDRFSAERLKGVDSTLKIQPAKLEDSAVYLCASSSGTSGGAENEQFFGPGTRLTVL.